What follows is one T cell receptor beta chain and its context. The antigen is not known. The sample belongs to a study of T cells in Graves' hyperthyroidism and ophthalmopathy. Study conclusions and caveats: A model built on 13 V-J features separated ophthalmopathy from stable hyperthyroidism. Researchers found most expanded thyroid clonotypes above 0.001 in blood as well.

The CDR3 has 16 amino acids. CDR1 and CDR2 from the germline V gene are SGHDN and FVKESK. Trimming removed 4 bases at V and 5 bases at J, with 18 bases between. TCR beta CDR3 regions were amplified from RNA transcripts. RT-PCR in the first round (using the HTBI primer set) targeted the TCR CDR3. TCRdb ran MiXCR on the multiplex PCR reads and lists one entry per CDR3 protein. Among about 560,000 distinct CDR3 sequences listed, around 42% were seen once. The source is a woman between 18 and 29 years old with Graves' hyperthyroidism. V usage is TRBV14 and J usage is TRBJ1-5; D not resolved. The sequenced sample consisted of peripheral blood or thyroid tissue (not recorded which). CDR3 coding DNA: TGTGCCAGCAGCCCTTCCTGGACGGACGGCGATCAGCCCCAGCATTTT. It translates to CASSPSWTDGDQPQHF. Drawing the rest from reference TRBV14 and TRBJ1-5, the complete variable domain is EAGVTQFPSHSVIEKGQTVTLRCDPISGHDNLYWYRRVMGKEIKFLLHFVKESKQDESGMPNNRFLAERTGGTYSTLKVQPAELEDSGVYFCASSPSWTDGDQPQHFGDGTRLSIL.